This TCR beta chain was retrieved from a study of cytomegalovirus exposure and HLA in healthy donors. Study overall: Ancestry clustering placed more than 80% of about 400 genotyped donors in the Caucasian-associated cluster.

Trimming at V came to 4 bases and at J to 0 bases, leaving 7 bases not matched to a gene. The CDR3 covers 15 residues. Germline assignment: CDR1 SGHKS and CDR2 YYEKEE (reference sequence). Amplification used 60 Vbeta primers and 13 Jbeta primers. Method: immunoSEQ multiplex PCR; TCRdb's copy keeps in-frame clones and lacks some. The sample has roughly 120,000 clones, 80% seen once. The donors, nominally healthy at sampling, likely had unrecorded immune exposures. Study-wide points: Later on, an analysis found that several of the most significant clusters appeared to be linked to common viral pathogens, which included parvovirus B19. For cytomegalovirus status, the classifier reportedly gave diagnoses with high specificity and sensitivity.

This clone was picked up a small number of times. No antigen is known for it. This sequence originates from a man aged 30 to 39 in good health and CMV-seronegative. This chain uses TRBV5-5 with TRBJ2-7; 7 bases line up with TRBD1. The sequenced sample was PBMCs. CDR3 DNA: TGTGCCAGCAGCCCGGGACAGAGGACCTCCTACGAGCAGTACTTC. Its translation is CASSPGQRTSYEQYF.